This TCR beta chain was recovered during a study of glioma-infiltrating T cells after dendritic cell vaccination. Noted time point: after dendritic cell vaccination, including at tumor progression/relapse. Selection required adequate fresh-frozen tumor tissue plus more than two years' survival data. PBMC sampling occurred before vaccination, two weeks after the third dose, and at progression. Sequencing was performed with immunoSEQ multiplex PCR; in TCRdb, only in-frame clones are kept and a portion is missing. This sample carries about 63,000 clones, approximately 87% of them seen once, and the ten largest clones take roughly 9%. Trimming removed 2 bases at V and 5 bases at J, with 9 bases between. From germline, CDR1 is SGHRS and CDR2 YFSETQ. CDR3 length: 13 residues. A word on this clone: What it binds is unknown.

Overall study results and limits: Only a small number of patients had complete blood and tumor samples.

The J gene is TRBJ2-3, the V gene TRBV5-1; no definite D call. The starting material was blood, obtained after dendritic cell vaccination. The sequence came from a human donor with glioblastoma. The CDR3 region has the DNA TGCGCCAGCAGCTTAGGTTCAGGAGATACGCAGTATTTT. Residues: CASSLGSGDTQYF.